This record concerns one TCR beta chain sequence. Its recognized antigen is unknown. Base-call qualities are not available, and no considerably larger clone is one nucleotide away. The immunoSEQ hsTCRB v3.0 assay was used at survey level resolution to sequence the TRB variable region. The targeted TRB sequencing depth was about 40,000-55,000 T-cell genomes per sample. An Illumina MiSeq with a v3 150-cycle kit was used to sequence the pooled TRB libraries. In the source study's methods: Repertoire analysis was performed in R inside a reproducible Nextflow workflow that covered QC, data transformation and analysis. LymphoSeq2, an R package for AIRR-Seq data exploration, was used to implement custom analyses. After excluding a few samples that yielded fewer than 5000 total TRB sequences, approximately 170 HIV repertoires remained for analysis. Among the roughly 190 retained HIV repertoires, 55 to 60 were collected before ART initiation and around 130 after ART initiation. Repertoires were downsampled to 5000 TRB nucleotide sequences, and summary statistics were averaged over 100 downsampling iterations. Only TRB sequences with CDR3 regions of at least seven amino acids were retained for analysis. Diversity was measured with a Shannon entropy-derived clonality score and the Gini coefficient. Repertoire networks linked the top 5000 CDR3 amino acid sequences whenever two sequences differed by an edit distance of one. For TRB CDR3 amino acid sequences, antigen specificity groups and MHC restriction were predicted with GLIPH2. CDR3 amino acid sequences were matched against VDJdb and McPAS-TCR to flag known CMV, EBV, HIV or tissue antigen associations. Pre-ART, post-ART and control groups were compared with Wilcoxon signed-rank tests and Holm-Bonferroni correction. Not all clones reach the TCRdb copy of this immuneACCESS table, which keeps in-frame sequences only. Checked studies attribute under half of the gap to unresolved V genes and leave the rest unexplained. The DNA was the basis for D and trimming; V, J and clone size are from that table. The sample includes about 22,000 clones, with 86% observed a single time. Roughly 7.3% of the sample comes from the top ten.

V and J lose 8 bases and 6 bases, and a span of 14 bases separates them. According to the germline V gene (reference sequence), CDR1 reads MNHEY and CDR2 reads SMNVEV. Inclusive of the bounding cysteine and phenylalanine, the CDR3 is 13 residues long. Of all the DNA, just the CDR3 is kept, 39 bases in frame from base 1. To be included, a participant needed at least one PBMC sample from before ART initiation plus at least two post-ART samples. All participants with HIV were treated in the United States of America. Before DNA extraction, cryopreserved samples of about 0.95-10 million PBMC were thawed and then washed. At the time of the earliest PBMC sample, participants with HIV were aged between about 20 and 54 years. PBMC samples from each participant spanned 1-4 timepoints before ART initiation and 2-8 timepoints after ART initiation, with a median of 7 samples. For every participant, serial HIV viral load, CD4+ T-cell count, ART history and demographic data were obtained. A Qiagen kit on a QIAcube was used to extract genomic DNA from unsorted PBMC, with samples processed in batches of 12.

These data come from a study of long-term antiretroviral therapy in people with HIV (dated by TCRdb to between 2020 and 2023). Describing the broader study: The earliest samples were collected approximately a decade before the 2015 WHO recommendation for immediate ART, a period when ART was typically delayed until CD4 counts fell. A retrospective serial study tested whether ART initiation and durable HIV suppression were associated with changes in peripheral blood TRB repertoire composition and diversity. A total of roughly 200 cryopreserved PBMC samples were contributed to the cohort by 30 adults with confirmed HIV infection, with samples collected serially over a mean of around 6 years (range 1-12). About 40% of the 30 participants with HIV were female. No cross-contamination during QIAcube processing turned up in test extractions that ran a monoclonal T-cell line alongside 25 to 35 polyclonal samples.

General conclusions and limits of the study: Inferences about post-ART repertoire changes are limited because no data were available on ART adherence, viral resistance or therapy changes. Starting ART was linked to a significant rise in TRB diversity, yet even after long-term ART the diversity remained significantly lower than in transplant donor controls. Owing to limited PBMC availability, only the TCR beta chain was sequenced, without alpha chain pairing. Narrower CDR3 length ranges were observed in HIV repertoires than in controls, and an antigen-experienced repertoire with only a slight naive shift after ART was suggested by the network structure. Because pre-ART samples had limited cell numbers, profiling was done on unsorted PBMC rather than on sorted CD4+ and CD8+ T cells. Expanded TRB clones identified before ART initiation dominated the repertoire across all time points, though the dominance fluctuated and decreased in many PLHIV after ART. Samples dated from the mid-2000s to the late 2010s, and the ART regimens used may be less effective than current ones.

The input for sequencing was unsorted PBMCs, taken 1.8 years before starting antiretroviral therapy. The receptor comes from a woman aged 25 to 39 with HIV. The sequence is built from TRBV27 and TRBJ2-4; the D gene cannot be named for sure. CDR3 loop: CASSARRGNIQYF. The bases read TGTGCCAGCTCGGCGAGGCGTGGAAACATTCAGTACTTC.